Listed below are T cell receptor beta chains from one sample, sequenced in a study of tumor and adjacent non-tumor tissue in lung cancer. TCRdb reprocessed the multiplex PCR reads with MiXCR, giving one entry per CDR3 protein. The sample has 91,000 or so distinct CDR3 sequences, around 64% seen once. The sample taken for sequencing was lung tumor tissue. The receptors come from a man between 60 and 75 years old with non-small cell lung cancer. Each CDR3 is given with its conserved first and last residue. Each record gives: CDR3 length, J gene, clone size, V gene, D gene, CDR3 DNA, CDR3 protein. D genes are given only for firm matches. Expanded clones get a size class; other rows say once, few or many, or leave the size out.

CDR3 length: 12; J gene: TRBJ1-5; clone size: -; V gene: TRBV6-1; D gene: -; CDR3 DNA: TGTGCCATCAGAAACATGGATCAACCTCAGCATTTT; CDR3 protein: CAIRNMDQPQHF
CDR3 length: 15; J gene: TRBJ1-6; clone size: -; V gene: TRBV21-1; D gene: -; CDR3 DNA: TGTGCCAGCAGCTTGCACCGGGACTTTAATTCACCCCCTCACTTT; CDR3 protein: CASSLHRDFNSPPHF
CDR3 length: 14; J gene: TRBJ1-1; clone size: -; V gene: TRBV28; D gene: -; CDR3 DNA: TGTGCCAGTAGTTTTTCGGGCCTGAACACTGAAGCTTACTTT; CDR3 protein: CASSFSGLNTEAYF
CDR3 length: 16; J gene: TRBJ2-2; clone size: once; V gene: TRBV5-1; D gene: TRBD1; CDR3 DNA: TGCGTCAGTACCCAGGAGCAGGGGGCGAGCACCGGGGAGCTGTTTTTT; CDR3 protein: CVSTQEQGASTGELFF
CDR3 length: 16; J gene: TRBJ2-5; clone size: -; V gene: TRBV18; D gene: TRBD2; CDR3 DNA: TGTGCCAGCTCACCCGGGACTAGCGGACTTCAAGAGACCCAGTACTTC; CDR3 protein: CASSPGTSGLQETQYF
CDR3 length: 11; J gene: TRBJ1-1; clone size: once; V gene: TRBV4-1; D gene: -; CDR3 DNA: TGCGCCAGTATCCAAGGAACTGAAGCTTTCTTT; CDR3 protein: CASIQGTEAFF
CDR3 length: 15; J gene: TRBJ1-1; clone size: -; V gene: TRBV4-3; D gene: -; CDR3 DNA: TGCGTCAGCAGCCAAGATCTGGTAGGGGTGACTGAAGCTTTCTTT; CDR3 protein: CVSSQDLVGVTEAFF
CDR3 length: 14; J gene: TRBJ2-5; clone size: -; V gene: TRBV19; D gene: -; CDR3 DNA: TGTGCCAGTAGTATTGACGGCCTTCAAGAGACCCAGTACTTC; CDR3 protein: CASSIDGLQETQYF
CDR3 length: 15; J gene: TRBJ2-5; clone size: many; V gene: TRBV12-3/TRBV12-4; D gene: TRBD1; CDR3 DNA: TGTGCCAGCAGTCTAACGGGGACAGGGCAAGAGACCCAGTACTTC; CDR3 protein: CASSLTGTGQETQYF
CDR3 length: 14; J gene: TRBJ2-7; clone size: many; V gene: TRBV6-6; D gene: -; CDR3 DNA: TGTGCCAGCAGTTATGGCAGCGACACCTACGAGCAGTACTTC; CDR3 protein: CASSYGSDTYEQYF
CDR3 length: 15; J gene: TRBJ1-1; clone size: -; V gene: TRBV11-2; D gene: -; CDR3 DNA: TGTGCCAGCAGCTTAGATAGACTGAGGGGCACCGAAGTTTTCTTT; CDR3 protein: CASSLDRLRGTEVFF
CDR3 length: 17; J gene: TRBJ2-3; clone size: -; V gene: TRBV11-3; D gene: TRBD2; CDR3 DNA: TGTGCCAGCTGCTTACGAACTAACGGGGGGGGCACAGATATGCAGTATTTT; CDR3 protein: CASCLRTNGGGTDMQYF
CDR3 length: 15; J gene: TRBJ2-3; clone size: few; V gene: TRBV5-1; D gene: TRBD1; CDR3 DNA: TGCGCCAGCAGCTTGGGACAGGGGAACACAGATACGCAGTATTTT; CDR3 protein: CASSLGQGNTDTQYF
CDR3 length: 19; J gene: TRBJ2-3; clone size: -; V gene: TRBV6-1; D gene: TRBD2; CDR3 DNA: TGTGCCAGCAGTGAAGTTGTCCCGGGACTAGCGGGACTCACAGATATGCAGTATTTT; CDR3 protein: CASSEVVPGLAGLTDMQYF
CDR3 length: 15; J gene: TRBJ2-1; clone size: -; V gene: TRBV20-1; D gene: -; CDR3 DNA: TGCAGTGCTAGAGTTGAAGGGGGCTCCTACAATGAGCAGTTCTTC; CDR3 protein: CSARVEGGSYNEQFF
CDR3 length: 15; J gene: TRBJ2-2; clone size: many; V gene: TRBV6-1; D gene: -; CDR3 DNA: TGTGCCAGCACAGGCGCAGCATCGAACACCGGGGAGCTGTTTTTT; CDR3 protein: CASTGAASNTGELFF
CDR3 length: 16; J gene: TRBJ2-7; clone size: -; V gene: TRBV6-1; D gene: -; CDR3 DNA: TGTGCCAGCAGTGAAGCGTTTTTCGGGGAAGCCTACGAACAGTACTTC; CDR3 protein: CASSEAFFGEAYEQYF
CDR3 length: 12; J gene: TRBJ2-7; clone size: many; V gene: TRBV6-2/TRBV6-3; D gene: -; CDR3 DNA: TGTGCCAGCAGTCGGTCCGTTTACGAGCAGTACTTC; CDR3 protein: CASSRSVYEQYF
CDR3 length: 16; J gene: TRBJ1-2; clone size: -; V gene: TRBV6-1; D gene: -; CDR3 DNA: TGTGCCAGCAGTACCCGCGGGGCCGAAGTCTTCTGTGGCTACACCTTC; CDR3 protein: CASSTRGAEVFCGYTF
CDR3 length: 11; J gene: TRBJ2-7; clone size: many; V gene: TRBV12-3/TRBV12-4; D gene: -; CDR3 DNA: TGTGCCAGCAGCAGAGACTACGAGCAGTACTTC; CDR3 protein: CASSRDYEQYF
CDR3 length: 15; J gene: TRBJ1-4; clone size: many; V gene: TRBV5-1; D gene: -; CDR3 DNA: TGCGCCAGCAGCCCGGACGGGGTGGGGTTTGAAAAACTGTTTTTT; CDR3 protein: CASSPDGVGFEKLFF
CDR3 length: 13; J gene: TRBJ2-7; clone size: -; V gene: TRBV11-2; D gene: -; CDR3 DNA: TGTGCCAGCAGCTTAGCCCCGGGGTACGAGCAGTACTTC; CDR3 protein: CASSLAPGYEQYF
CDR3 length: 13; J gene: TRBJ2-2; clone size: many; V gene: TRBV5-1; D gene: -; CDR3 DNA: TGCGCCAGCAGCTTGGAAAGGGTAGGGGAGCTGTTTTTT; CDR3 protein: CASSLERVGELFF
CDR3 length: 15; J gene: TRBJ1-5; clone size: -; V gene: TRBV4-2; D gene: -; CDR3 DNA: TGTGCCAGGAGCCGGGGGAGTCTGGGCAATCAGCCCCAGCATTTT; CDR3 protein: CARSRGSLGNQPQHF
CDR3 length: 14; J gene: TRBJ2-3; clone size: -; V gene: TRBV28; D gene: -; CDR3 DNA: TGTGCCAGCAGTGGACGGAGGGTTGGAGATACGCACTATTTT; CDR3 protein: CASSGRRVGDTHYF
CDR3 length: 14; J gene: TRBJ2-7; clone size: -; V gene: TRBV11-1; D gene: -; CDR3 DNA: TGTGCCAGCAGCTTAAAGCCGCCACCTGGGGAGCAGTACTTT; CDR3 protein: CASSLKPPPGEQYF
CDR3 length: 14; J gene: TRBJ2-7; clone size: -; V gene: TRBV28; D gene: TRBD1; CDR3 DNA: TGTGCAAGCAGTCCGACAGGGGGGCGGAACGAGCGGTACTTC; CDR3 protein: CASSPTGGRNERYF
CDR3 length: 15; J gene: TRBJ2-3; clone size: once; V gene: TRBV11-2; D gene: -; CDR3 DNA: TGTGCCAGTAGCCTCCCACGCGGGAACACAGACACGCAGTATTTT; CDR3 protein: CASSLPRGNTDTQYF
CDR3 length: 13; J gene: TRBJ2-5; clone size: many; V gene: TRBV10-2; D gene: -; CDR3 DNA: TGCGCCAGCGGTCAAAGCTATCAAGAGACCCAGTACTTC; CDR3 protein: CASGQSYQETQYF
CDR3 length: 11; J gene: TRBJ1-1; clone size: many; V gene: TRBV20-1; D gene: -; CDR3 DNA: TGCAGTGCTCCTGGGAACACTGAAGCTTTCTTT; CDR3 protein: CSAPGNTEAFF
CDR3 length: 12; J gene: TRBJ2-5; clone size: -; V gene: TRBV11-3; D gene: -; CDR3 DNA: TGTGCCAGCAGCACGCTCGAAGAGACCCAGTGCTTC; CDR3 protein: CASSTLEETQCF
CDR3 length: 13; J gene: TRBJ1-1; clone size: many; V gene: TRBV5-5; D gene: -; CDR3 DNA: TGTGCCAGCAGCTTTACGGACATGGGGAGGGCTTTCTTT; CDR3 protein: CASSFTDMGRAFF
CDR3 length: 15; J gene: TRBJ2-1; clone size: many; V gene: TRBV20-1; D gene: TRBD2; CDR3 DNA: TGCAGTGCGCCACCTTTAGCGGGGGGGAACAATGAGCAGTTCTTC; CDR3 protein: CSAPPLAGGNNEQFF
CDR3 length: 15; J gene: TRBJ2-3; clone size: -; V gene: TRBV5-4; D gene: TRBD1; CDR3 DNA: TGTGCCAGCACCTTTCCCGGGACAGGTGTGGATACGCAGTATTTT; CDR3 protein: CASTFPGTGVDTQYF
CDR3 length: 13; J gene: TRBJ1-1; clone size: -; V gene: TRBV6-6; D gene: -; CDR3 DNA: TGTGCCAGCAGTTCAGAGGCGCACACTGAAGCTTTCTTT; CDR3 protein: CASSSEAHTEAFF
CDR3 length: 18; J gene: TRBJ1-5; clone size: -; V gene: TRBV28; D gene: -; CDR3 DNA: TGTGCCAGCAGTTTTGTCAGGGCATCTCGGCTGGGCAATCAGCCCCAGCTTTTT; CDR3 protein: CASSFVRASRLGNQPQLF
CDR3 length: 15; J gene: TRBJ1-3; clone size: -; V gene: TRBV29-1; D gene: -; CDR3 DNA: TGCAGCCTTCGAGCAGGACAGCACTCTGGAAACACCATGTATTTT; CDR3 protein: CSLRAGQHSGNTMYF
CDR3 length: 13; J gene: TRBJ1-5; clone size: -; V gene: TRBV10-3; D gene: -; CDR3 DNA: TGTGCCATCAGTGAGTCGAGAGAGGAGGCACTGCATTTC; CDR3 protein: CAISESREEALHF
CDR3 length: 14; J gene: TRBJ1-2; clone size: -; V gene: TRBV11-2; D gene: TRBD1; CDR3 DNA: TGTGCCAGCAGCCCGACAGGGGGTACCTATGGCTACACCTTC; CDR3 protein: CASSPTGGTYGYTF
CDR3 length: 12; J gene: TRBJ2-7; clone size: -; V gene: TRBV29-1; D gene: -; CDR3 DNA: TGTAGCGTTGTTACAGGGCCCTACGAGCAGTACTTC; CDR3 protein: CSVVTGPYEQYF
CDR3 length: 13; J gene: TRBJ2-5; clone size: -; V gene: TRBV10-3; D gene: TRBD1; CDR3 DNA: TGTGTCATCAATGACAAACAGGGGGAGACCCAGTACTTC; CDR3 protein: CVINDKQGETQYF
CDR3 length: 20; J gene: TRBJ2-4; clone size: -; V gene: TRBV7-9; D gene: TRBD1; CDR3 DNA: TGTGCCAGCAACTCCTGGGGGACAGTAGCCAGGCTCTTAGCCAAAAACATTCAGTACTTC; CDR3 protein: CASNSWGTVARLLAKNIQYF
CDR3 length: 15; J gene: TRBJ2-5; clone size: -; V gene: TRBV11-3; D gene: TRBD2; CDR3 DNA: TGTGCCAGCAACCCCTCTTCTAGCGGGAGTGAGACACAGCACTTC; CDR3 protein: CASNPSSSGSETQHF
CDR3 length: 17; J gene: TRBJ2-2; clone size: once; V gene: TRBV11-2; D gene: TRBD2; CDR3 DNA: TGTGCCAGCAGCTTAGATCTTGCGGGGGGGAGTCCCGGGGAGCTGTTTTTT; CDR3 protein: CASSLDLAGGSPGELFF
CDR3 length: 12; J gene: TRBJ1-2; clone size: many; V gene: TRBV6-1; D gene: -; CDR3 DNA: TGTGCCAGCAGTCAGGGTCGGGGCGGCTACACCTTC; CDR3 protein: CASSQGRGGYTF
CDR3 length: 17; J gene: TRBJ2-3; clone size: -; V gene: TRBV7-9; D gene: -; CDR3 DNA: TGTGCCAGCAGCTCAATCCGGACGGGGGGCCCCTCAGATACGCAGTATTTT; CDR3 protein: CASSSIRTGGPSDTQYF
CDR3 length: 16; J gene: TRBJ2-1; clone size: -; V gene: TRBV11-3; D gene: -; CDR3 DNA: TGTGCCAGCAGTCCCGCCCTGAGAAGCCCCTACAATGAGCAGTTCTTC; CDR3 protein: CASSPALRSPYNEQFF